Sequencing of this T cell receptor (beta chain) was carried out in a study of technical replicates of blood from several donors. J was trimmed by 7 bases and V by 5 bases; bases with no gene match: 8. Germline CDR1 is SEHNR and CDR2 is FQNEAQ (reference sequence). This CDR3 is built from 14 residues. Some clones are missing from TCRdb's copy, which holds only in-frame ones; the method was immunoSEQ multiplex PCR. The sample carries approximately 50,000 clones, about 82% recorded once. The chain has TRBV7-9 and TRBJ1-3, with 7 bases that match TRBD1. The sample taken for sequencing was PBMCs. The receptor was isolated from a human donor in good health. Some clones in this sample may be carry-over from other donors' samples. In nucleotides, the CDR3 is TGTGCCAGCAGCCGACACACACAGGGGAACACCATATATTTT. This sequence encodes CASSRHTQGNTIYF.